The 30 T cell receptor beta chains reported below all come from one sample, sequenced in a study of beta chain features in type 1 diabetes. Since all of the isolated RNA was reverse transcribed, expressed TCRB transcripts were what got sequenced. Repertoires were generated with immunoSEQ multiplex PCR, while TCRdb's copy carries only in-frame clones and drops some. The sample lists roughly 180,000 clones; approximately 7.8% were seen once. Antigens of these TCRs are unknown. Study results and caveats: All four CD4+ subsets of Type 1 diabetes patients contained TCRB CDR3s that were moderately but significantly shorter.

The source material was central memory CD4+ T cells from blood. These TCRs come from a woman between 40 and 50 years old with type 1 diabetes.

This chain joins TRBV6-5 and TRBJ2-7; TRBD1 is a possible D gene (5 bases). V shed 6 bases and J shed 1 base, with 13 bases lying between them. Germline-derived CDR1 and CDR2 are MNHEY and SVGAGI. This CDR3 region has 14 residues. The CDR3 DNA reads TGTGCCAGCAGCCTTATGACAGCGTCCTACGAGCAGTACTTC. Translated: CASSLMTASYEQYF.

The V call is TRBV11-2, the J call TRBJ1-1, with 7 bases that match TRBD1. Germline V gene data show CDR1 as SGHAT and CDR2 as FQNNGV. Trimming took 2 bases from V and 4 from J; bases not matched to a gene: 1. There are 13 residues in the CDR3. CDR3 DNA: TGTGCCAGCAGCTTATACAGGGGCACTGAAGCTTTCTTT. Its protein product is CASSLYRGTEAFF.

V is TRBV5-1 and J is TRBJ2-2; TRBD2 matches at 7 bases. This CDR3 contains 14 residues. CDR1 and CDR2 from the germline V gene are SGHRS and YFSETQ. Germline trimming cut 4 bases from V and 5 bases from J; bases unmatched to any gene: 5. Written as DNA, the CDR3 is TGCGCCAGCAGCGTTGACGGGGGGACCGGGGAGCTGTTTTTT. Encoded protein: CASSVDGGTGELFF.

The rearrangement joins TRBV28 to TRBJ1-5; possible D gene TRBD1, 6 bases. The CDR3 totals 16 residues. The V end lost 5 bases, the J end lost 0 bases, and 14 bases lay between the germline ends. The germline gives CDR1 MDHEN, CDR2 SYDVKM. The CDR3 is CASSRYLTGSNQPQHF. The CDR3 bases are TGTGCCAGCAGTCGTTACCTGACAGGTAGCAATCAGCCCCAGCATTTT.

V and J are TRBV28 and TRBJ1-2, with 10 bases aligning to TRBD1. This CDR3 is built from 14 residues. Germline V gene sequence: CDR1 MDHEN, CDR2 SYDVKM. V lost 3 bases and J lost 6; bases outside the gene matches: 4. CDR3 nucleotide sequence: TGTGCCAGCAGTTTGGACAGGGGGTATAATGGCTACACCTTC. It translates to CASSLDRGYNGYTF.

This chain joins TRBV4-2 and TRBJ2-5, with 7 bases lining up with TRBD2. J was trimmed by 9 bases and V by 4 bases; bases with no gene match: 11. The CDR3 has 14 amino acids. CDR1 is LGHNA, CDR2 YNFKEQ, per germline. DNA for the CDR3: TGTGCCAGCAGCCCCCGGGGCGGGAGTAAGTCCCAGTACTTC. It encodes CASSPRGGSKSQYF.

The chain joins TRBV5-1 to TRBJ2-3, with TRBD2 as a possible D gene (6 bases). The germline V and J ends were trimmed by 4 bases and 0 bases, with 12 bases remaining between them. CDR1 and CDR2 (germline): SGHRS, YFSETQ. The CDR3 is 15 residues long. CDR3 DNA sequence: TGCGCCAGCAGCGCGGGGACCCCTAGCACAGATACGCAGTATTTT. Protein: CASSAGTPSTDTQYF.

The V call is TRBV7-2, the J call TRBJ1-1; D gene ambiguous. This CDR3 comprises 14 residues. Germline CDR1 reads SGHTA; CDR2 reads FQGNSA. Trimming stripped 1 base from V and 3 bases from J, with 9 bases between. CDR3 residues: CASSLDNTYTEAFF. As DNA, the CDR3 is TGTGCCAGCAGCTTAGACAACACCTACACTGAAGCTTTCTTT.

The rearrangement joins TRBV2 to TRBJ2-7; no firm D call. V lost 5 bases and J 7 bases, leaving 9 bases between the germline ends. The length of the CDR3 is 11 residues. Per the germline V gene, CDR1 is SNHLY and CDR2 is FYNNEI. CDR3 nucleotide sequence: TGTGCCAGCAGTACCCCTAGAGAGCAGTACTTC. Protein sequence: CASSTPREQYF.

This clone was detected a few times. This chain joins TRBV5-4 and TRBJ1-1; tentative D call: TRBD1 (5 bases). This CDR3 region has 15 residues. CDR1 is SGHNT and CDR2 is YYREEE in the germline V gene (reference sequence). Trimming shortened V by 5 bases and J by 1 base, and 15 bases separated the two germline ends. CDR3 sequence: CASRRGGWGNTEAFF. CDR3 in DNA: TGTGCCAGCAGAAGGGGCGGCTGGGGGAACACTGAAGCTTTCTTT. The full variable domain, in which reference TRBV5-4 and TRBJ1-1 provide the parts outside the CDR3, is ETGVTQSPTHLIKTRGQQVTLRCSSQSGHNTVSWYQQALGQGPQFIFQYYREEENGRGNFPPRFSGLQFPNYSSELNVNALELDDSALYLCASRRGGWGNTEAFFGQGTRLTVV.

A few counts support this clone. The CDR3 region is CASKARGTGELFF. DNA of the CDR3: TGTGCCAGTAAGGCCAGGGGCACCGGGGAGCTGTTTTTT. The rearrangement joins TRBV19 to TRBJ2-2; TRBD1 is a possible D gene (6 bases). The CDR3 sequence is 13 residues long. CDR1 and CDR2 from the germline V gene are LNHDA and SQIVND (reference sequence). Trimming stripped 7 bases from V and 4 bases from J, with 10 bases between.

The V call is TRBV28, the J call TRBJ2-1, with 10 bases lining up with TRBD2. Germline assignment: CDR1 MDHEN and CDR2 SYDVKM. Germline trimming cut 5 bases from V and 5 bases from J; bases unmatched to any gene: 9. CDR3 length equals 16 residues. This CDR3 reads CASSQVAGGIDNEQFF. In nucleotides, the CDR3 is TGTGCCAGCAGTCAAGTAGCGGGAGGTATTGACAATGAGCAGTTCTTC.

This clone was seen more than once but under ten times. DNA of the CDR3: TGTGCCAGCAGTCGAGAGAACACTGAAGCTTTCTTT. Its translation: CASSRENTEAFF. This chain connects TRBV28 to TRBJ1-1, with D uncertain. CDR3 length: 12 residues. V was trimmed by 5 bases and J by 1 base, leaving 5 bases between them. Germline CDR1 is MDHEN and CDR2 is SYDVKM.

Only a few counts were recorded for this clone. The chain couples TRBV9 to TRBJ2-1; D is perhaps TRBD1 (5 bases). CDR1 SGDLS and CDR2 YYNGEE come from the germline V gene. This CDR3 is 13 amino acids long. V lost 5 bases and J lost 7, with 13 bases in between. The CDR3 here is CASRDQGRNEQFF. The CDR3 bases are TGTGCCAGCAGAGACCAGGGTAGAAATGAGCAGTTCTTC.

The rearrangement links TRBV11-1 to TRBJ2-2, with D possibly TRBD1 on 6 matching bases. V lost 5 bases, J lost 2 bases, and 12 bases lay in between. This CDR3 is 15 amino acids long. Germline V gene sequence: CDR1 SGHAT, CDR2 FQDESV (reference sequence). The CDR3 DNA follows: TGTGCCAGCAGCCCCGACAGGAGCAACACCGGGGAGCTGTTTTTT. Encoded protein: CASSPDRSNTGELFF.

This clone turned up a few times. This chain uses TRBV9 with TRBJ1-6; 7 nucleotides align to TRBD1. This CDR3 spans 14 amino acids. Germline CDR1 is SGDLS and CDR2 is YYNGEE. V lost 4 bases, J lost 7 bases, and 5 bases stayed unmatched. CDR3 DNA: TGTGCCAGCAGCCCCGGGACAGTAAATTCACCCCTCCACTTT. Its protein is CASSPGTVNSPLHF.

The chain is built from TRBV10-3 and TRBJ2-5; D is uncertain. The CDR3 is made up of 12 amino acids. The V and J ends lost 3 bases and 5 bases respectively, with 7 bases between them. CDR1 is ENHRY and CDR2 is SYGVKD in the germline V gene. The CDR3 reads CAISDVEETQYF. In DNA, the CDR3 is TGTGCCATCAGTGACGTAGAGGAGACCCAGTACTTC.

This clone was seen more than once but under ten times. The chain recombines TRBV2 with TRBJ2-3; a weak D match, TRBD1 (5 bases). V lost 4 bases, J lost 4 bases, and 15 bases lay in between. Looked up from germline, CDR1 is SNHLY and CDR2 is FYNNEI. The CDR3 has 15 residues. The CDR3 reads CASSVESGIADTQYF. The CDR3 nucleotides are TGTGCCAGCAGTGTGGAGTCAGGGATTGCAGATACGCAGTATTTT.

The genes are TRBV7-9 and TRBJ2-2; D is undetermined. Germline-derived CDR1 and CDR2 are SEHNR and FQNEAQ (reference sequence). CDR3 length: 15 residues. The V gene lost 1 base and the J gene lost 3 bases, with 9 bases spanning the gap. Written as DNA, the CDR3 is TGTGCCAGCAGCTTAGGTTCGGCGGACACCGGGGAGCTGTTTTTT. Amino acid sequence: CASSLGSADTGELFF.

In its sample, this clone was seen a few times. J is TRBJ1-1 and V is TRBV7-2, with D tentatively TRBD1 (5 bases). V shed 1 base and J shed 3 bases, with 12 bases lying between them. Germline CDR1 and CDR2: SGHTA and FQGNSA. The CDR3 contains 15 residues. CDR3 sequence (DNA): TGTGCCAGCAGCTTAGGAGCCAGGGTGTACACTGAAGCTTTCTTT. Translation gives CASSLGARVYTEAFF.

This clone occurred a few times. CDR3 in DNA: TGTGCCAGTGTTGAGGCGAACACCGGGGAGCTGTTTTTT. Protein: CASVEANTGELFF. V usage is TRBV7-3 and J usage is TRBJ2-2; D gene unclear. Trimming shortened V by 9 bases and J by 0 bases, and 8 bases separated the two germline ends. This CDR3 has 13 amino acids. Looked up from germline, CDR1 is SGHTA and CDR2 is FQGTGA.

The CDR3 loop is CASSQEGASGYNEQFF. CDR3 DNA sequence: TGCGCCAGCAGCCAAGAAGGTGCTAGCGGCTACAATGAGCAGTTCTTC. The genes are TRBV4-1 and TRBJ2-1; 7 nucleotides match TRBD2. This CDR3 region has 16 residues. V shed 0 bases, J shed 3 bases, and the junction held 5 bases outside the gene matches. CDR1 and CDR2 from the germline V gene are MGHRA and YSYEKL.

The chain carries TRBV9 and TRBJ2-3; D is perhaps TRBD2 (6 bases). Germline loops: CDR1 SGDLS, CDR2 YYNGEE. Trimming removed 1 base at V and 5 bases at J, with 23 bases between. CDR3 length equals 18 residues. CDR3 nucleotides: TGTGCCAGCAGCGTAACGGCAGGGACTCTCTCCAGATTAGATACGCAGTATTTT. It translates to CASSVTAGTLSRLDTQYF.

This rearrangement joins TRBV11-2 to TRBJ2-5; no clear D gene. Looked up from germline, CDR1 is SGHAT and CDR2 is FQNNGV. The CDR3 runs 14 residues. Trimming cost V 2 bases and J 1 base, with 8 bases left between them. DNA of the CDR3: TGTGCCAGCAGCTTATTGGCCTTCCAAGAGACCCAGTACTTC. The encoded protein is CASSLLAFQETQYF.

There are a few counts of this clone. The CDR3 region has the DNA TGTGCCAGCAGCCCTCGGACAGGGAGTGAAGCTTTCTTT. It encodes CASSPRTGSEAFF. The chain couples TRBV14 to TRBJ1-1, with TRBD1 matching 8 bases. The ends lost 4 bases at V and 7 bases at J; junction bases unmatched: 5. Germline values: CDR1 SGHDN, CDR2 FVKESK. CDR3 length: 13 amino acids.

This chain links TRBV5-1 with TRBJ2-6, with D tentatively TRBD2 (6 bases). The germline V and J ends were trimmed by 0 bases and 4 bases, with 11 bases remaining between them. From germline, CDR1 is SGHRS and CDR2 YFSETQ. This CDR3 is built from 16 residues. The CDR3: CASSLAHGGGANVLTF. The CDR3 DNA reads as TGCGCCAGCAGCTTGGCGCACGGGGGAGGGGCCAACGTCCTGACTTTC.

J is TRBJ2-1 and V is TRBV10-3, with 8 positions matching TRBD2. CDR1 is ENHRY and CDR2 is SYGVKD in the germline V gene. The CDR3 sequence is 13 residues long. V was pared by 6 bases and J by 10 bases, with 8 bases of the junction left unmatched. The CDR3 DNA reads TGTGCCATCAGGGGTAGCGGGGCTACGGAGCAGTTCTTC. Encoded protein: CAIRGSGATEQFF.

This clone was detected a few times. CDR3 coding DNA: TGTGCCAGTAGCCCCGGGACAGGGCCGGGAAAACTGTTTTTT. Encoded protein: CASSPGTGPGKLFF. V is TRBV19 and J is TRBJ1-4; 9 bases align to TRBD1. V dropped 6 bases and J dropped 10; count of bases not matched to a gene: 9. Germline assignment: CDR1 LNHDA and CDR2 SQIVND (reference sequence). The CDR3 loop spans 14 amino acids. Full variable domain (missing parts from reference TRBV19 and TRBJ1-4): DGGITQSPKYLFRKEGQNVTLSCEQNLNHDAMYWYRQDPGQGLRLIYYSQIVNDFQKGDIAEGYSVSREKKESFPLTVTSAQKNPTAFYLCASSPGTGPGKLFFGSGTQLSVL.

This sequence joins TRBV2 and TRBJ2-2; D uncertain. CDR3 length equals 14 residues. Germline values: CDR1 SNHLY, CDR2 FYNNEI. Trimming pared 7 bases from V and 1 base from J, leaving 10 bases between. The CDR3, as DNA: TGTGCCAGCATTGGCAGACAGAACACCGGGGAGCTGTTTTTT. Its translation: CASIGRQNTGELFF.

The V and J genes are TRBV7-9 and TRBJ1-1, with D possibly matching TRBD1 (6 bases). Trimming took off 3 bases at V and 6 bases at J, with 11 bases between the two ends. The germline V gene has CDR1 SEHNR and CDR2 FQNEAQ (reference sequence). This CDR3 is 13 amino acids long. As DNA, the CDR3 is TGTGCCAGCAGCTTCACCCAGGGGCCTGAAGCTTTCTTT. Protein sequence: CASSFTQGPEAFF.